The 25 T cell receptor beta chains given below trace back to one sample, sequenced in a study of OX40 agonist ivuxolimab in advanced cancers. Some clones are missing from TCRdb's copy, which holds only in-frame ones; the method was immunoSEQ multiplex PCR. The table records tens of thousands of clones, more than 70% of them present only once. The sequences come from CD4+ or CD8+ T cells sorted from blood, collected in a trial of the OX40 agonist ivuxolimab. These receptors were obtained from an adult with an advanced solid tumor such as melanoma, head and neck, liver or kidney cancer.

As DNA, the CDR3 is TGTGCCAGCAGCTTGCTCGGACAGGGCGGGTACCAAGAGACCCAGTACTTC. Translating gives CASSLLGQGGYQETQYF. The V call is TRBV4-2, the J call TRBJ2-5; TRBD1 agrees at 8 bases. The CDR3 runs to 17 residues. V lost 5 bases to trimming and J lost 0 bases; unmatched junction nucleotides: 11. The germline gives CDR1 LGHNA, CDR2 YNFKEQ.

V gene TRBV11-1 combines with J gene TRBJ2-1; 12 bases map to TRBD2. The length of the CDR3 is 14 residues. Germline CDR1 SGHAT, CDR2 FQDESV (reference sequence). CDR3 protein: CASSTSGSPDEQFF. CDR3 sequence (DNA): TGTGCTTCGTCGACTAGCGGGAGTCCGGATGAGCAGTTCTTC.

The chain employs TRBV7-6 and TRBJ2-7, with 8 bases that match TRBD1. This CDR3 region has 14 residues. Germline CDR1 SGHVS, CDR2 FNYEAQ. Trimming removed 3 bases from V and 5 bases from J; junction bases left unmatched: 6. The CDR3 here is CASSLDRVINEQYF. The CDR3 region has the DNA TGTGCCAGCAGCTTGGACAGGGTTATCAACGAGCAGTACTTC.

The chain links TRBV19 to TRBJ2-3; 7 bases match TRBD1. V lost 3 bases and J lost 5; bases outside the gene matches: 5. Germline-derived CDR1 and CDR2 are LNHDA and SQIVND (reference sequence). The CDR3 contains 14 residues. Here the CDR3 reads CASSMGQGVDTQYF. Here the CDR3 DNA reads TGTGCCAGTAGTATGGGGCAGGGGGTAGATACGCAGTATTTT.

V and J are TRBV27 and TRBJ1-1, with a possible D match to TRBD1 (5 bases). CDR1 and CDR2 (germline): MNHEY, SMNVEV (reference sequence). Trimming shortened V by 4 bases and J by 4 bases, and 16 bases separated the two germline ends. The CDR3 has 15 residues. Here the CDR3 reads CASSSQGRVSTEAFF. CDR3 sequence (DNA): TGTGCCAGCAGTTCGCAGGGTAGGGTGAGCACTGAAGCTTTCTTT.

V usage is TRBV6-6 and J usage is TRBJ1-3, with D unclear. From germline, CDR1 is MNHNY and CDR2 SVGAGI (reference sequence). V was trimmed by 2 bases and J by 2 bases, leaving 7 bases between them. This CDR3 contains 14 residues. DNA for the CDR3: TGTGCCAGCAGTTACGGGTATACTGGAAACACCATATATTTT. Its translation: CASSYGYTGNTIYF.

The DNA of the CDR3 is TGTGCCAGCTCTCGGACAGACTCTGGAAACACCATATATTTT. It yields the protein CASSRTDSGNTIYF. The chain couples TRBV18 to TRBJ1-3; tentatively, D is TRBD1 (6 bases). The V end was cut by 6 bases, the J end by 0 bases, with 9 bases between. The length of the CDR3 is 14 residues. The V gene's germline CDR1 is KGHSH and CDR2 LQKENI.

The V call is TRBV30, the J call TRBJ1-1; no firm D call. The CDR3 runs to 13 residues. Trimming left V 2 bases short and J 0 bases short, with 7 bases between. Germline assignment: CDR1 GTSNPN and CDR2 SVGIG (reference sequence). The CDR3 coding sequence is TGTGCCTGGAGTTTGAACCTGAACACTGAAGCTTTCTTT. Protein sequence: CAWSLNLNTEAFF. Full variable domain (missing parts from reference TRBV30 and TRBJ1-1): SQTIHQWPATLVQPVGSPLSLECTVEGTSNPNLYWYRQAAGRGLQLLFYSVGIGQISSEVPQNLSASRPQDRQFILSSKKLLLSDSGFYLCAWSLNLNTEAFFGQGTRLTVV.

In its sample, this clone was seen many times. The gene calls are TRBV7-3 and TRBJ2-1; TRBD2 is a possible D gene (6 bases). Trimming left V 5 bases short and J 8 bases short, with 13 bases between. Germline loops: CDR1 SGHTA, CDR2 FQGTGA. The CDR3 consists of 13 residues. CDR3 region: CASSPRRDDEQFF. CDR3 sequence (DNA): TGTGCCAGCAGCCCCCGGCGGGACGATGAGCAGTTCTTC.

This clone showed up just a few times. The CDR3 reads CASSARQNTEAFF. The CDR3 nucleotides read TGTGCCAGCAGTGCCAGACAGAACACTGAAGCTTTCTTT. The chain carries TRBV2 and TRBJ1-1; D remains ambiguous. Germline lookup yields CDR1 SNHLY and CDR2 FYNNEI. The CDR3 extends over 13 amino acids. V shed 4 bases and J shed 1 base, with 7 bases lying between them.

V is TRBV6-1 and J is TRBJ1-5, with D unclear. Germline V gene sequence: CDR1 MNHNS, CDR2 SASEGT. V lost 7 bases and J 0 bases, leaving 10 bases between the germline ends. This CDR3 has 14 amino acids. The chain's CDR3 is CASTRTVSNQPQHF. In DNA, the CDR3 is TGTGCCAGCACTAGGACGGTTAGCAATCAGCCCCAGCATTTT.

The V call is TRBV7-9, the J call TRBJ1-1; a possible D gene is TRBD1 (6 bases). CDR3 length: 12 residues. V was shortened by 4 bases and J by 6 bases, with 9 bases between the two germline ends. Germline V gives CDR1 SEHNR, CDR2 FQNEAQ (reference sequence). Written as DNA, the CDR3 is TGTGCCAGCAGCTCAGGGGACGCTGAAGCTTTCTTT. Translation: CASSSGDAEAFF.

To note about this clone: An end of the junction differs from the germline gene, which may be a read error. The chain uses TRBV7-7 and TRBJ2-5; 9 nucleotides align to TRBD1. CDR3 length: 13 residues. Germline V gives CDR1 SSHAT, CDR2 FNYEAQ (reference sequence). The CDR3 region is CASSPTGGETQYF. As DNA, the CDR3 is TGTGCTAGCAGCCCGACAGGGGGAGAGACCCAGTACTTC.

The chain is built from TRBV4-3 and TRBJ1-2; D is possibly TRBD1 (6 bases). There are 16 residues in the CDR3. Trimming took off 4 bases at V and 5 bases at J, with 20 bases between the two ends. CDR1 and CDR2 (germline): LGHNA, YSLEER. CDR3 region: CASSLRTDLTSYGYTF. The CDR3 coding sequence is TGCGCCAGCAGCCTGCGGACAGACCTAACTTCGTATGGCTACACCTTC.

This clone came up once. The genes are TRBV7-9 and TRBJ1-5; possible D gene TRBD1, 6 bases. Germline lookup yields CDR1 SEHNR and CDR2 FQNEAQ (reference sequence). V lost 4 bases, J lost 4 bases, and 14 bases lay in between. The CDR3 extends over 15 amino acids. Here the CDR3 reads CASSSQGGPNQPQHF. The CDR3 DNA follows: TGTGCCAGCAGCTCCCAAGGGGGGCCTAATCAGCCCCAGCATTTT.

For the CDR3, the DNA is TGTGCCAGCAGCTTCCAGGGGGCGAACTACGAGCAGTACTTC. As protein: CASSFQGANYEQYF. This chain uses TRBV27 with TRBJ2-7; 8 bases match TRBD1. This CDR3 has 14 residues. V shed 6 bases and J 3 bases; nucleotides not matched to a gene: 7. Germline V gene data show CDR1 as MNHEY and CDR2 as SMNVEV (reference sequence).

The CDR3 DNA follows: TGTGCCTGGAGTGACCTAGCAAGCTACGAGCAGTACTTC. Translated, it gives CAWSDLASYEQYF. The V gene is TRBV30, the J gene TRBJ2-7, with a possible D match to TRBD2 (5 bases). Germline CDR1 GTSNPN, CDR2 SVGIG (reference sequence). The CDR3 spans 13 residues. V dropped 1 base and J dropped 3 bases, with 10 bases sitting between them.

V gene TRBV19 combines with J gene TRBJ1-2, with D possibly matching TRBD1 (5 bases). Per the germline V gene, CDR1 is LNHDA and CDR2 is SQIVND (reference sequence). Trimming cost V 3 bases and J 0 bases, with 11 bases left between them. The CDR3 is 15 residues long. CDR3 amino acids: CASSMGEWANYGYTF. For the CDR3, the DNA is TGTGCCAGTAGTATGGGGGAGTGGGCTAACTATGGCTACACCTTC. Filled out from reference TRBV19 and TRBJ1-2, the complete variable domain reads DGGITQSPKYLFRKEGQNVTLSCEQNLNHDAMYWYRQDPGQGLRLIYYSQIVNDFQKGDIAEGYSVSREKKESFPLTVTSAQKNPTAFYLCASSMGEWANYGYTFGSGTRLTVV.

This chain uses TRBV30 with TRBJ2-5, with TRBD2 matching over 8 bases. The CDR3 loop spans 16 amino acids. The junction had 9 bases not matched to a gene; V was cut back by 2 bases and J by 1 base. Looked up from germline, CDR1 is GTSNPN and CDR2 is SVGIG (reference sequence). CDR3 residues: CAWSPPGTSGQETQYF. The CDR3 region has the DNA TGTGCCTGGAGTCCTCCCGGGACTAGTGGCCAAGAGACCCAGTACTTC.

CDR3 protein: CASSKRLAGGPYNEQFF. As DNA, the CDR3 is TGTGCCAGCAGCAAACGACTAGCGGGGGGCCCCTACAATGAGCAGTTCTTC. The rearrangement links TRBV11-3 to TRBJ2-1; 13 positions match TRBD2. The CDR3 runs to 17 residues. Trimming removed 5 bases from V and 2 bases from J; junction bases left unmatched: 6. Germline-derived CDR1 and CDR2 are SGHNT and YENEEA. The whole variable domain, remainder taken from reference TRBV11-3 and TRBJ2-1, is EAGVVQSPRYKIIEKKQPVAFWCNPISGHNTLYWYLQNLGQGPELLIRYENEEAVDDSQLPKDRFSAERLKGVDSTLKIQPAELGDSAVYLCASSKRLAGGPYNEQFFGPGTRLTVL.

The CDR3 coding sequence is TGCGCCAGCAGCCAAGAAGCCGGCTCCCCCGGGGACGAGCAGTACTTC. Protein product: CASSQEAGSPGDEQYF. The V and J genes are TRBV4-1 and TRBJ2-7, with a possible D match to TRBD2 (5 bases). The CDR3 spans 16 residues. Trimming stripped 0 bases from V and 5 bases from J, with 17 bases between. Germline loops: CDR1 MGHRA, CDR2 YSYEKL.

Here the CDR3 DNA reads TGTGCCAGCAGCCTTTCGACAGGTTACGAGCAGTACTTC. The encoded protein is CASSLSTGYEQYF. The chain employs TRBV7-2 and TRBJ2-7; tentative D call: TRBD1 (6 bases). Germline CDR1 is SGHTA and CDR2 is FQGNSA. CDR3 length: 13 residues. V lost 5 bases, J lost 4 bases, and 12 bases lay in between.

The chain joins TRBV7-2 to TRBJ2-2; weak D call: TRBD1 (6 bases). The CDR3 sequence is 16 residues long. Trimming stripped 1 base from V and 7 bases from J, with 16 bases between. Germline loops: CDR1 SGHTA, CDR2 FQGNSA. CDR3 in DNA: TGTGCCAGCAGCTTAGGGCAGGGGTTATACGGCGGGGAGCTGTTTTTT. Protein product: CASSLGQGLYGGELFF.

J is TRBJ2-1 and V is TRBV7-9, with 10 positions matching TRBD2. V lost 2 bases to trimming and J lost 9 bases; unmatched junction nucleotides: 7. CDR1 is SEHNR, CDR2 FQNEAQ, per germline (reference sequence). The CDR3 totals 15 residues. CDR3 DNA sequence: TGTGCCAGCAGCTTACTAGCGGGAGTTAGCGGTGAGCAGTTCTTC. This encodes CASSLLAGVSGEQFF.

J is TRBJ2-7 and V is TRBV27; possibly TRBD2 for D (5 bases). Per germline, CDR1 MNHEY and CDR2 SMNVEV (reference sequence). The CDR3 extends over 15 amino acids. Trimming left V 7 bases short and J 6 bases short, with 22 bases between. CDR3 amino acids: CASILGCQRFCEQYF. The CDR3 nucleotides read TGTGCCAGCATACTAGGGTGTCAACGGTTCTGCGAGCAGTACTTC.